Listed here are 3 T cell receptor beta chains from one sample, sequenced in a study of T cell responses to AZD1222 COVID-19 vaccine (dated by TCRdb to 2020 to 2022). Taken with the paper, the label for time point translates to: about 28 days (+/-7) after the second vaccine dose. To prepare the library, the immunoSEQ multiplex PCR assay was applied. In TCRdb, the immuneACCESS table is reduced to in-frame sequences with V and J assigned. These tables do not hold every clone; where another copy was compared, an unresolved V gene accounts for under half, and the others remain unexplained. The sample table shows around 100,000 clones, and 70% to 90% are seen once. The ten largest clones represent roughly 10% of the sample. The sequencing used peripheral blood, collected 28 days after the second AZD1222 dose. These receptors came from an adult who received the AZD1222 COVID-19 vaccine.

This chain uses TRBV27 with TRBJ1-2; 8 nucleotides match TRBD1. The germline V gene has CDR1 MNHEY and CDR2 SMNVEV (reference sequence). This CDR3 contains 12 residues. J gave up 6 bases and V 5 bases, and 2 bases lay outside the gene matches. The CDR3 loop is CASSKDRDGYTF. CDR3 nucleotides: TGTGCCAGCAGTAAGGACAGGGATGGCTACACCTTC.

V gene TRBV9 combines with J gene TRBJ2-1, with D perhaps matching TRBD1 or TRBD2 (5 bases each). The V end lost 7 bases, the J end lost 10 bases, and 24 bases lay between the germline ends. The CDR3 is made up of 15 amino acids. Germline V lookup: CDR1 SGDLS, CDR2 YYNGEE. CDR3 protein: CASAQADPFEGEQFF. CDR3 coding DNA: TGTGCCAGCGCGCAGGCAGACCCCTTCGAGGGGGAGCAGTTCTTC.

This clone occurred once. The chain links TRBV4-3 to TRBJ2-7; no clear D gene. The CDR3 spans 14 residues. V shed 4 bases and J shed 2 bases, with 12 bases lying between them. CDR1 is LGHNA and CDR2 is YSLEER in the germline V gene. CDR3 sequence: CASSPGVPPYEQYF. The CDR3 DNA follows: TGCGCCAGCAGCCCGGGCGTCCCACCCTACGAGCAGTACTTC.